This T cell receptor beta chain comes out of a study of T cell repertoires in cytomegalovirus infection. TCRdb reanalysed the reads using MiXCR and keeps one entry per CDR3 protein. The repertoire has under 800,000 distinct CDR3 sequences, less than 25% of them found once; the top ten carry roughly 8%. CDR1 and CDR2 from the germline V gene are LGHNA and YNFKEQ. The V and J ends lost 0 bases and 1 base respectively, with 18 bases between them. This CDR3 region has 18 residues. V gene TRBV4-2 combines with J gene TRBJ1-1, with a tentative D call TRBD1 (5 bases). This clonotype was obtained from a human donor in good health (CMV status not recorded). Some clones in this sample may be carry-over from other donors' samples. Sample: CD8+ T cells from PBMCs. In DNA form, the CDR3 reads TGTGCCAGCAGCCAAGATACAATATTACAGGACGAGAACACTGAAGCTTTCTTT. It translates to CASSQDTILQDENTEAFF.